This record looks at one TCR beta chain sequence and its context. These data come from a study of T cells in localized non-small cell lung cancer. V shed 5 bases and J 12 bases; nucleotides not matched to a gene: 7. The germline CDR1 and CDR2 sequences are LNHDA and SQIVND (reference sequence). The CDR3 has 12 amino acids. Method: immunoSEQ multiplex PCR; TCRdb's copy keeps in-frame clones and lacks some. Among 2,500 to 3,500 clones, approximately 23% were seen once, and the ten largest hold approximately 15%. This receptor was taken from a man aged 35 to 69 with stage III squamous cell lung carcinoma. The specimen comprised normal lung tissue next to the tumor, sampled before any cancer treatment. V gene TRBV19 combines with J gene TRBJ2-1, with TRBD1 matching 7 bases. This CDR3 is CASSVMTGWQFF. As DNA, the CDR3 is TGTGCCAGTAGTGTGATGACAGGGTGGCAGTTCTTC.